These T cell receptor beta chains were read from a single sample in a study of cytomegalovirus exposure and HLA in healthy donors. Sequencing was performed with immunoSEQ multiplex PCR; in TCRdb, only in-frame clones are kept and a portion is missing. The table lists more than 20,000 clones, more than 75% of them singletons, with 4% to 5.5% in the top ten. Sequencing was carried out using PBMCs. All receptors derive from a male donor in good health and CMV-seronegative. Each CDR3 is given with its conserved first and last residue. A D gene is named only where the DNA matches it firmly. Clone size is given for some rows only: seen once, a few or many times, or a class if the clone is expanded.

CDR3: CASSLTESSYEQYF
DNA: TGTGCCAGCTCACTGACGGAGAGCTCCTACGAGCAGTACTTC
D: -
V: TRBV18
size: -
J: TRBJ2-7

CDR3: CASSFGPGTGELFF
DNA: TGTGCCAGCAGCTTCGGACCGGGAACCGGGGAGCTGTTTTTT
D: -
V: TRBV7-9
size: once
J: TRBJ2-2

CDR3: CASSLRAGDGTEAFF
DNA: TGTGCCAGCAGCCTTAGGGCGGGGGATGGAACTGAAGCTTTCTTT
D: -
V: TRBV6-4
size: -
J: TRBJ1-1

CDR3: CASRSVWEYNEQFF
DNA: TGTGCCAGCAGATCGGTGTGGGAGTACAATGAGCAGTTCTTC
D: -
V: TRBV7-2
size: -
J: TRBJ2-1

CDR3: CASSSGTGAGTDAQYF
DNA: TGTGCCAGCAGCTCGGGGACTGGAGCGGGCACAGATGCGCAGTATTTT
D: -
V: TRBV5-8
size: -
J: TRBJ2-3

CDR3: CAWSKRTARTYEQYF
DNA: TGTGCCTGGAGTAAAAGGACAGCCCGCACCTACGAGCAGTACTTC
D: -
V: TRBV30
size: -
J: TRBJ2-7

CDR3: CASSLVGLASGDEQFF
DNA: TGCGCCAGCAGCTTGGTGGGACTAGCTTCTGGGGATGAGCAGTTCTTC
D: TRBD2
V: TRBV5-1
size: few
J: TRBJ2-1

CDR3: CASSNRGMYEQYF
DNA: TGTGCCAGTAGTAACAGGGGTATGTACGAGCAGTACTTC
D: TRBD1
V: TRBV5-4
size: few
J: TRBJ2-7

CDR3: CASSQAMAGGPSDTQYF
DNA: TGCGCCAGCAGCCAAGCGATGGCGGGAGGGCCTTCAGATACGCAGTATTTT
D: TRBD2
V: TRBV4-3
size: once
J: TRBJ2-3

CDR3: CASSYKGQGGYEQYF
DNA: TGTGCCAGCAGTTATAAAGGACAGGGGGGTTACGAGCAGTACTTC
D: TRBD1
V: TRBV27
size: -
J: TRBJ2-7

CDR3: CASSSQADQPQHF
DNA: TGTGCCAGCAGCTCGCAGGCTGATCAGCCCCAGCATTTT
D: -
V: TRBV7-2
size: once
J: TRBJ1-5

CDR3: CASRPADSSGNTIYF
DNA: TGTGCCAGCAGGCCGGCAGACTCATCTGGAAACACCATATATTTT
D: -
V: TRBV6-1
size: -
J: TRBJ1-3

CDR3: CASSDTLTGRVGYTF
DNA: TGTGCCAGCAGTGATACCCTTACAGGGCGAGTAGGCTACACCTTC
D: -
V: TRBV25-1
size: -
J: TRBJ1-2

CDR3: CASSLTSGAVETQYF
DNA: TGTGCCAGCAGCTTAACTAGCGGGGCGGTGGAGACCCAGTACTTC
D: TRBD2
V: TRBV11-2
size: -
J: TRBJ2-5

CDR3: CASSLQTGGNEQYF
DNA: TGTGCCAGTAGTCTCCAGACAGGGGGTAACGAGCAGTACTTC
D: TRBD1
V: TRBV19
size: -
J: TRBJ2-7

CDR3: CASSEGTGTGANVLTF
DNA: TGTGCCAGCAGCGAAGGGACAGGGACTGGGGCCAACGTCCTGACTTTC
D: TRBD1
V: TRBV6-1
size: -
J: TRBJ2-6

CDR3: CASSRDKGTDTQYF
DNA: TGTGCCAGCAGTAGGGACAAGGGCACAGATACGCAGTATTTT
D: -
V: TRBV7-8
size: -
J: TRBJ2-3

CDR3: CASSLLTGETQYF
DNA: TGTGCCAGCAGCCTACTTACGGGAGAGACCCAGTACTTC
D: -
V: TRBV14
size: once
J: TRBJ2-5

CDR3: CASSPGHISGNTIYF
DNA: TGTGCCAGCAGCCCGGGACACATCTCTGGAAACACCATATATTTT
D: -
V: TRBV7-8
size: -
J: TRBJ1-3

CDR3: CASSLAGGHEETQYF
DNA: TGTGCCAGCAGTTTAGCGGGGGGGCATGAAGAGACCCAGTACTTC
D: TRBD2
V: TRBV28
size: once
J: TRBJ2-5

CDR3: CASSVARKGGTGELFF
DNA: TGTGCCAGCAGCGTAGCTCGTAAAGGGGGAACCGGGGAGCTGTTTTTT
D: -
V: TRBV9
size: -
J: TRBJ2-2

CDR3: CASSHTPGQGVYGAYEQYF
DNA: TGCGCCAGCAGCCACACCCCGGGACAGGGAGTTTATGGAGCCTACGAGCAGTACTTC
D: TRBD1
V: TRBV4-3
size: few
J: TRBJ2-7

CDR3: CAISADRNTEAFF
DNA: TGTGCCATCAGTGCGGACAGGAACACTGAAGCTTTCTTT
D: -
V: TRBV10-3
size: -
J: TRBJ1-1

CDR3: CASTTSGANVLTF
DNA: TGTGCCAGCACTACGTCTGGGGCCAACGTCCTGACTTTC
D: -
V: TRBV27
size: -
J: TRBJ2-6

CDR3: CASSKLAGNSPLHF
DNA: TGTGCCAGTAGTAAGCTGGCGGGTAATTCACCCCTCCACTTT
D: -
V: TRBV19
size: -
J: TRBJ1-6

CDR3: CASSRSWDRVSYEQYF
DNA: TGCGCCAGCAGCCGGTCCTGGGACAGGGTCTCCTACGAGCAGTACTTC
D: TRBD1
V: TRBV4-3
size: few
J: TRBJ2-7

CDR3: CASLRLAGTDTQYF
DNA: TGTGCCAGCCTACGACTAGCCGGCACAGATACGCAGTATTTT
D: TRBD2
V: TRBV2
size: once
J: TRBJ2-3

CDR3: CASSSGQIYEQYF
DNA: TGTGCCAGCAGCTCGGGACAGATCTACGAGCAGTACTTC
D: TRBD1
V: TRBV5-6
size: -
J: TRBJ2-7

CDR3: CAISEVQGVPNEQYF
DNA: TGTGCCATCAGTGAGGTACAGGGGGTTCCCAACGAGCAGTACTTC
D: TRBD1
V: TRBV10-3
size: once
J: TRBJ2-7

CDR3: CASSWKGDTDTQYF
DNA: TGTGCCAGCAGCTGGAAGGGGGACACAGATACGCAGTATTTT
D: -
V: TRBV7-2
size: -
J: TRBJ2-3

CDR3: CASWLSGNTIYF
DNA: TGTGCCAGCTGGCTCTCTGGAAACACCATATATTTT
D: -
V: TRBV27
size: once
J: TRBJ1-3

CDR3: CASSPPGRGDEQYF
DNA: TGTGCCAGCTCACCACCTGGCAGGGGGGACGAGCAGTACTTC
D: -
V: TRBV18
size: -
J: TRBJ2-7

CDR3: CASSPRDYRNEQFF
DNA: TGTGCCAGCAGCCCCCGGGACTACCGCAATGAGCAGTTCTTC
D: TRBD2
V: TRBV9
size: -
J: TRBJ2-1

CDR3: CASSYSSTNEKLFF
DNA: TGTGCCAGCAGTTATTCCTCAACTAATGAAAAACTGTTTTTT
D: -
V: TRBV6-5
size: once
J: TRBJ1-4

CDR3: CASSLTGGEQYF
DNA: TGTGCCAGCAGCTTGACAGGGGGCGAGCAGTACTTC
D: TRBD1
V: TRBV7-9
size: -
J: TRBJ2-7

CDR3: CASSDSNSGNTIYF
DNA: TGTGCCAGCAGTGACTCTAACTCTGGAAACACCATATATTTT
D: -
V: TRBV6-4
size: -
J: TRBJ1-3

CDR3: CASSQVSGRDGNEQFF
DNA: TGTGCCAGCAGCCAAGTTAGCGGGAGAGATGGCAATGAGCAGTTCTTC
D: TRBD2
V: TRBV4-2
size: -
J: TRBJ2-1

CDR3: CASSQILAGGPKNNEQFF
DNA: TGTGCCAGCTCACAGATACTAGCGGGGGGGCCTAAGAACAATGAGCAGTTCTTC
D: TRBD2
V: TRBV18
size: -
J: TRBJ2-1

CDR3: CASRGRRAQETQYF
DNA: TGTGCCAGCAGAGGCAGGCGGGCACAAGAGACCCAGTACTTC
D: -
V: TRBV6-5
size: -
J: TRBJ2-5

CDR3: CASSFPQGGCTF
DNA: TGTGCCAGCAGTTTCCCTCAGGGAGGCTGCACCTTC
D: -
V: TRBV6-6
size: -
J: TRBJ1-2

CDR3: CASSDPRQGGHEQYF
DNA: TGTGCCAGCAGTGATCCGAGACAGGGCGGCCACGAGCAGTACTTC
D: TRBD1
V: TRBV25-1
size: once
J: TRBJ2-7

CDR3: CASSFGQGASGYTF
DNA: TGTGCCAGCAGCTTCGGACAGGGGGCTAGTGGCTACACCTTC
D: TRBD1
V: TRBV7-9
size: few
J: TRBJ1-2

CDR3: CASSLGVGVNYEQYF
DNA: TGCGCCAGCAGCTTGGGCGTAGGGGTAAACTACGAGCAGTACTTC
D: -
V: TRBV5-1
size: -
J: TRBJ2-7

CDR3: CASSLRGQPQHF
DNA: TGTGCCAGCAGCTTAAGGGGTCAGCCCCAGCATTTT
D: -
V: TRBV7-2
size: -
J: TRBJ1-5

CDR3: CASTPGTGYGYTF
DNA: TGTGCCAGTACCCCCGGGACAGGATACGGCTACACCTTC
D: TRBD1
V: TRBV19
size: -
J: TRBJ1-2

CDR3: CASLAGGEETQYF
DNA: TGTGCCAGCTTAGCGGGGGGCGAAGAGACCCAGTACTTC
D: TRBD2
V: TRBV2
size: -
J: TRBJ2-5

CDR3: CAISEGVSNQPQHF
DNA: TGTGCCATCAGTGAGGGAGTAAGCAATCAGCCCCAGCATTTT
D: -
V: TRBV10-3
size: few
J: TRBJ1-5

CDR3: CASRDTTGGTGELFF
DNA: TGTGCCAGCAGAGATACTACAGGGGGCACCGGGGAGCTGTTTTTT
D: TRBD1
V: TRBV6-6
size: -
J: TRBJ2-2

CDR3: CASSGLAGEAYEQYF
DNA: TGTGCCAGCAGCGGACTAGCGGGAGAAGCCTACGAGCAGTACTTC
D: TRBD2
V: TRBV27
size: -
J: TRBJ2-7